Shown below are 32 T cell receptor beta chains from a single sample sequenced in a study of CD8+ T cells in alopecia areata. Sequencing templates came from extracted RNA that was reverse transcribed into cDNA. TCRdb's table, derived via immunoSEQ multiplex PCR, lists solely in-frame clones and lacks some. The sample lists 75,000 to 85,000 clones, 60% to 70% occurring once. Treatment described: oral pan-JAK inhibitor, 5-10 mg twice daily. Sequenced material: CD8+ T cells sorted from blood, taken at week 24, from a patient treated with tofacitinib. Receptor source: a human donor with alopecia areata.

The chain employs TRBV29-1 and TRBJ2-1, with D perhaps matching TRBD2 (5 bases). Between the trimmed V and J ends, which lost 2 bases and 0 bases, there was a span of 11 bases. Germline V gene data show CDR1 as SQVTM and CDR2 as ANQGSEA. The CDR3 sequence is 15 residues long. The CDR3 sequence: CSVEFTGSSYNEQFF. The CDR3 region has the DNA TGCAGCGTTGAATTTACGGGAAGCTCCTACAATGAGCAGTTCTTC.

The CDR3 DNA sequence: TGTGCCAGTAGTATAGAGTCGGCAGCTTATCAGCCCCAGCATTTT. Protein: CASSIESAAYQPQHF. This rearrangement joins TRBV19 to TRBJ1-5; no clear D. Germline loops: CDR1 LNHDA, CDR2 SQIVND (reference sequence). The V and J ends lost 0 bases and 5 bases respectively, with 11 bases between them. This CDR3 contains 15 residues.

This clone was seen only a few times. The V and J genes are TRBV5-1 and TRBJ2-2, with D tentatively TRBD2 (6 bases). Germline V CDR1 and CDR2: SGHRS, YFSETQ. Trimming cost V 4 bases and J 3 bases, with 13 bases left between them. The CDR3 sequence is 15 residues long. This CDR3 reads CASSLPGGDTGELFF. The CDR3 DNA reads TGCGCCAGCAGCCTACCGGGCGGGGACACCGGGGAGCTGTTTTTT.

The CDR3 coding sequence is TGCGCCAGCAGCCAGCACTCCGGGACAAGCTCTGGGGCCAACGTCCTGACTTTC. Protein sequence: CASSQHSGTSSGANVLTF. The chain is built from TRBV4-1 and TRBJ2-6, with D maybe TRBD1 (6 bases). The germline V gene encodes CDR1 MGHRA and CDR2 YSYEKL. The CDR3 spans 18 residues. Trimming took 3 bases from V and 0 from J, leaving 15 bases between them.

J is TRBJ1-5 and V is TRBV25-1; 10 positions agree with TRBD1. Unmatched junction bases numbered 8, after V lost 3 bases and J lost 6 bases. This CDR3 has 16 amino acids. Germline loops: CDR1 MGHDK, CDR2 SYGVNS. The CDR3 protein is CASSDQTGGAFQPQHF. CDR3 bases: TGTGCCAGCAGTGACCAGACAGGGGGCGCCTTTCAGCCCCAGCATTTT.

CDR3 sequence reads: CAISTGGGLSVQYF. Here the CDR3 DNA reads TGTGCCATCTCGACAGGTGGGGGATTATCGGTGCAGTACTTC. This chain uses TRBV10-3 with TRBJ2-7; D perhaps matches TRBD1 (6 bases). This CDR3 spans 14 amino acids. Germline assignment: CDR1 ENHRY and CDR2 SYGVKD. The V and J ends lost 8 bases and 9 bases respectively, with 23 bases between them.

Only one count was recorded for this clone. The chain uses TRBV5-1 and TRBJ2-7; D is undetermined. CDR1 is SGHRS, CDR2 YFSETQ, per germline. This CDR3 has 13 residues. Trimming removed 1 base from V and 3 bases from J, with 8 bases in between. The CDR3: CASSLPSRYEQYF. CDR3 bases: TGCGCCAGCAGCTTGCCTAGTCGCTACGAGCAGTACTTC.

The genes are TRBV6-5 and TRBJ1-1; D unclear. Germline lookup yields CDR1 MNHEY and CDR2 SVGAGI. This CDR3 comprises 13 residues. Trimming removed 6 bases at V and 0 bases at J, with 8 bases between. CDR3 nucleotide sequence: TGTGCCAGCAGGCCCGTAATGAACACTGAAGCTTTCTTT. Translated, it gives CASRPVMNTEAFF.

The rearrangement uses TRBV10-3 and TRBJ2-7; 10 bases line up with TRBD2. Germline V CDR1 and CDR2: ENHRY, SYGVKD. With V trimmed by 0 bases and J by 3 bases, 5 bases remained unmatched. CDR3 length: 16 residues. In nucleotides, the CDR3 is TGTGCCATCAGTGAGTCGGGACTAGCGAGTGGCTACGAGCAGTACTTC. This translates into CAISESGLASGYEQYF.

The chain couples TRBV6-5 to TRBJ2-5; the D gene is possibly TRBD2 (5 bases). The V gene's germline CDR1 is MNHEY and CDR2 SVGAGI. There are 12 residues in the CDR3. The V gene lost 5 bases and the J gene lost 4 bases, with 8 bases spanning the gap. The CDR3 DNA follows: TGTGCCAGCAGTGGACTGGGAGAGACCCAGTACTTC. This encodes CASSGLGETQYF.

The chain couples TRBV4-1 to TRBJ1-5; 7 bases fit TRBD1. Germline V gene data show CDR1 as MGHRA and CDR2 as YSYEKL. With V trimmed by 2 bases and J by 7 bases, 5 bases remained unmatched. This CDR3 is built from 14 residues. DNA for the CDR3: TGCGCCAGCAGCCAAACAGGGGCGCGCCAGCCCCAGCATTTT. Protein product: CASSQTGARQPQHF.

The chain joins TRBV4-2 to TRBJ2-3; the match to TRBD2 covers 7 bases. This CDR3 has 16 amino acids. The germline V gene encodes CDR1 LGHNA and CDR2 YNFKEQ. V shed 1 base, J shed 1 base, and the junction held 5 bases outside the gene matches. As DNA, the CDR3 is TGTGCCAGCAGCCAAGCCGGACTAGGGGGCACAGATACGCAGTATTTT. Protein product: CASSQAGLGGTDTQYF.

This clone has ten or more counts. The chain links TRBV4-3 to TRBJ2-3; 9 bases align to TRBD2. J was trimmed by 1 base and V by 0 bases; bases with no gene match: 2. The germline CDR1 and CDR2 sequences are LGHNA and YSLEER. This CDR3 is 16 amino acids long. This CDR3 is CASSQEWTSGTDTQYF. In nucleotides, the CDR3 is TGCGCCAGCAGCCAAGAATGGACTAGCGGCACAGATACGCAGTATTTT.

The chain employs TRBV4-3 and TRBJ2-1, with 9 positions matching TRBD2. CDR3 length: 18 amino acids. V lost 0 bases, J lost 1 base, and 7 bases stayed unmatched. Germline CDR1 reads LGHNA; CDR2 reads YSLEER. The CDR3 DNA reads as TGCGCCAGCAGCCAAGATGGTAGCGGGAGTGGGTCCTACAATGAGCAGTTCTTC. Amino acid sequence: CASSQDGSGSGSYNEQFF.

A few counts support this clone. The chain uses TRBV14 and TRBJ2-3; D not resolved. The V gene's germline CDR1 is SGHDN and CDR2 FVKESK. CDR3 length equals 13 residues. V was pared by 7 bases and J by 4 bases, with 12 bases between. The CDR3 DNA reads TGTGCCAGCATGGGCCTCGGTGCAGATACGCAGTATTTT. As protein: CASMGLGADTQYF.

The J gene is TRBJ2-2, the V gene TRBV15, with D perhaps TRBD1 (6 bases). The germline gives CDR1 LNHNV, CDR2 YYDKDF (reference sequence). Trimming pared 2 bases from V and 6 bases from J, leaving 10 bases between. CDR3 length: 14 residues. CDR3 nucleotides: TGTGCCACCAGCAGATCACGGACAGCCGGGGAGCTGTTTTTT. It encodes CATSRSRTAGELFF.

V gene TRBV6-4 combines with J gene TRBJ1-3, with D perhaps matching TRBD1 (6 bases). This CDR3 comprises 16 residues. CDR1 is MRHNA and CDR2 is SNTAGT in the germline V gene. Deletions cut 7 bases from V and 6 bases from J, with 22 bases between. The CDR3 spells CASNYDRRTPINTIYF. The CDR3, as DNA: TGTGCCAGCAATTACGACAGGCGCACCCCCATAAACACCATATATTTT.

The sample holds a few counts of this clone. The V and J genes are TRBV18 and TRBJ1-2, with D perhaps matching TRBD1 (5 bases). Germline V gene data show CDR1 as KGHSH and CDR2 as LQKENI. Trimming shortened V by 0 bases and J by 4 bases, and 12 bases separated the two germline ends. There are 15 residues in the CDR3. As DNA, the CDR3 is TGTGCCAGCTCACCACCCACGCAGGGAATCTATGGCTACACCTTC. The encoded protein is CASSPPTQGIYGYTF.

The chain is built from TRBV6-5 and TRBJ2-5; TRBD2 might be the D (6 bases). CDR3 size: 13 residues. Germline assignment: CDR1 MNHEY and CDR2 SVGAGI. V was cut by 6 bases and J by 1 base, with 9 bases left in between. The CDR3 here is CASSPGSQETQYF. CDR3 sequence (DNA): TGTGCCAGCAGCCCCGGGAGCCAAGAGACCCAGTACTTC.

The CDR3 loop is CASGQGAFLNTEAFF. CDR3 DNA: TGTGCCAGTGGACAGGGGGCATTTTTGAACACTGAAGCTTTCTTT. V and J are TRBV6-5 and TRBJ1-1; TRBD1 aligns across 11 bases. Germline V gene sequence: CDR1 MNHEY, CDR2 SVGAGI. After removal of 9 bases from V and 0 bases from J, the junction contained 6 bases not matched to a gene. The CDR3 covers 15 residues.

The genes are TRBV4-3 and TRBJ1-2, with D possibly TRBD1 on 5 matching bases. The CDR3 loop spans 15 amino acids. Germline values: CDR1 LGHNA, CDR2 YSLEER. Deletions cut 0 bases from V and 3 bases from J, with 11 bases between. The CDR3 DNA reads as TGCGCCAGCAGCCAAGACCCAGGGCGAGACTATGGCTACACCTTC. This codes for CASSQDPGRDYGYTF.

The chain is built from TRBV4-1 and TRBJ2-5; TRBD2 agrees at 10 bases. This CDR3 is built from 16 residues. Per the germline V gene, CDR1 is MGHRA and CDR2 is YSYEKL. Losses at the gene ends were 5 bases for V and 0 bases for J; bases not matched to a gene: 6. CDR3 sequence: CASSVGTSAYQETQYF. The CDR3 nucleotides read TGCGCCAGCAGCGTCGGGACTAGCGCGTACCAAGAGACCCAGTACTTC.

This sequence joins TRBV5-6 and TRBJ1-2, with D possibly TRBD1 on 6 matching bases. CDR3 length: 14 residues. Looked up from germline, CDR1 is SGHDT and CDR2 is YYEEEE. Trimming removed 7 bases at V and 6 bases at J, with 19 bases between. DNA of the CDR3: TGTGCCAGCGCAGGACCACAGGGAGGTCATGGCTACACCTTC. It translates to CASAGPQGGHGYTF.

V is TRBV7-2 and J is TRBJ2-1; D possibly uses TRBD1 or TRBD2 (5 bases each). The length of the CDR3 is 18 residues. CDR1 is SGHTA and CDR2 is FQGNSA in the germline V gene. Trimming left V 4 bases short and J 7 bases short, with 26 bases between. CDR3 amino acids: CASSSGPPSRDDRNEQFF. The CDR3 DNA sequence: TGTGCCAGCAGCTCCGGCCCCCCGTCTCGGGACGATCGGAATGAGCAGTTCTTC.

The CDR3 here is CASSERVVSTDTQYF. The CDR3 DNA reads as TGCGCCAGCAGTGAGAGAGTTGTCTCGACAGATACGCAGTATTTT. The rearrangement links TRBV10-2 to TRBJ2-3, with D hard to call. Germline lookup yields CDR1 WSHSY and CDR2 SAAADI. This CDR3 has 15 residues. V was trimmed by 2 bases and J by 3 bases, leaving 12 bases between them.

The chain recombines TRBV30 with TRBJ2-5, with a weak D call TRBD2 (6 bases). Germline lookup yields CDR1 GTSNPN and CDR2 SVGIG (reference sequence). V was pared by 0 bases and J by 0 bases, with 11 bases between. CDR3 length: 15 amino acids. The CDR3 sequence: CAWSVFAGNQETQYF. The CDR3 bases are TGTGCCTGGAGTGTATTTGCGGGGAACCAAGAGACCCAGTACTTC.

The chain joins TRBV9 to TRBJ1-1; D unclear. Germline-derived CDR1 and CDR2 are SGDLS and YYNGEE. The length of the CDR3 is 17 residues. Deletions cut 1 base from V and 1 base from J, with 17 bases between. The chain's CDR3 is CASSVLPGVSGNTEAFF. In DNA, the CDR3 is TGTGCCAGCAGCGTACTACCTGGGGTTTCGGGGAACACTGAAGCTTTCTTT.

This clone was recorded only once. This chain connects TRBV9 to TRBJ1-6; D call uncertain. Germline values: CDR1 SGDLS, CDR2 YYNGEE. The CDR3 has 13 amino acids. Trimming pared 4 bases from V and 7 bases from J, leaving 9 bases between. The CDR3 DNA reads TGTGCCAGCAGCCCCGGGAGAAATTCACCCCTCCACTTT. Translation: CASSPGRNSPLHF.

The CDR3 DNA reads as TGTGCCAGCAGTTACTCCCCGGGACAGGGGGCTAACGAGCAGTACTTC. Translated, it gives CASSYSPGQGANEQYF. The rearrangement uses TRBV6-5 and TRBJ2-7; TRBD1 matches at 12 bases. This CDR3 has 16 amino acids. The germline CDR1 and CDR2 sequences are MNHEY and SVGAGI. Losses at the gene ends were 0 bases for V and 5 bases for J; bases not matched to a gene: 5.

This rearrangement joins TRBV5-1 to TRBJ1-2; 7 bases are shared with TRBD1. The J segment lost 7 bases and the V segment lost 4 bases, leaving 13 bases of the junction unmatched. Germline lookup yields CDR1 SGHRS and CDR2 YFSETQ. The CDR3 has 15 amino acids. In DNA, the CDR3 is TGCGCCAGCAGCCCTGGGACTACAGGGGACTCTGGCTACACCTTC. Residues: CASSPGTTGDSGYTF. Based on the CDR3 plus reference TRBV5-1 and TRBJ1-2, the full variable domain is KAGVTQTPRYLIKTRGQQVTLSCSPISGHRSVSWYQQTPGQGLQFLFEYFSETQRNKGNFPGRFSGRQFSNSRSEMNVSTLELGDSALYLCASSPGTTGDSGYTFGSGTRLTVV.

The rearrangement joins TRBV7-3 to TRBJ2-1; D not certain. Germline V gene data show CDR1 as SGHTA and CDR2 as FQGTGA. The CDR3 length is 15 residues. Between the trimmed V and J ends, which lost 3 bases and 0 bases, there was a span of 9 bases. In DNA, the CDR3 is TGTGCCAGCAGCTTCCGACTGATCTCCTACAATGAGCAGTTCTTC. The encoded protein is CASSFRLISYNEQFF.

CDR3 sequence reads: CASSQDSQGRPYGYTF. In DNA form, the CDR3 reads TGCGCCAGCAGCCAAGATAGCCAGGGGAGACCTTATGGCTACACCTTC. The chain combines TRBV4-3 with TRBJ1-2, with a weak D call TRBD1 (6 bases). Trimming removed 0 bases at V and 5 bases at J, with 16 bases between. This CDR3 has 16 residues. The V gene's germline CDR1 is LGHNA and CDR2 YSLEER.